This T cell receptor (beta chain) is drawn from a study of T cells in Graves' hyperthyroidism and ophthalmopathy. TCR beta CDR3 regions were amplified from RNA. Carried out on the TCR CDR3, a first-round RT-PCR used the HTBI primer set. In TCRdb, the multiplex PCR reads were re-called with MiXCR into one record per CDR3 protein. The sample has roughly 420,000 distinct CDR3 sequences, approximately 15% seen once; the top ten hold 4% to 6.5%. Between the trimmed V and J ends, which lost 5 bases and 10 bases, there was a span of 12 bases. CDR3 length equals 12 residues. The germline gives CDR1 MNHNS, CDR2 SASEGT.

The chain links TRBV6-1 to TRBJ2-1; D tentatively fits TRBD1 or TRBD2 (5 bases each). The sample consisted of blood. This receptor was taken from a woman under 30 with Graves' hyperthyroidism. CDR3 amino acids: CASSLNGDEQFF. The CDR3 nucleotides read TGTGCCAGCAGTCTTAACGGGGACGAGCAGTTCTTC.